Below, 15 T cell receptor beta chains from the same sample are listed, as sequenced in a study of blood T cell repertoires in COVID-19. The protocol was immunoSEQ multiplex PCR, while the TCRdb copy is restricted to in-frame clones and leaves out a portion. Of nearly 55,000 clones in the sample, around 72% were seen once. Sequences were obtained from peripheral blood. These TCRs come from a human donor with active or convalescent COVID-19. The donor label of this sample is uncertain.

The CDR3 DNA reads as TGTGCCAGTATGACATACGGCGCTAACTATGGCTACACCTTC. As protein: CASMTYGANYGYTF. The chain carries TRBV19 and TRBJ1-2, with D unclear. Germline CDR1 is LNHDA and CDR2 is SQIVND (reference sequence). CDR3 size: 14 residues. The ends were cut back, 7 bases at V and 0 bases at J, with 12 bases in the middle. The whole variable domain, remainder taken from reference TRBV19 and TRBJ1-2, is DGGITQSPKYLFRKEGQNVTLSCEQNLNHDAMYWYRQDPGQGLRLIYYSQIVNDFQKGDIAEGYSVSREKKESFPLTVTSAQKNPTAFYLCASMTYGANYGYTFGSGTRLTVV.

The chain couples TRBV5-1 to TRBJ2-1, with 12 bases lining up with TRBD2. The V gene end was trimmed by 0 bases and the J gene end by 0 bases; junction bases not matched to a gene: 7. The germline CDR1 and CDR2 sequences are SGHRS and YFSETQ. The CDR3 loop spans 19 amino acids. The CDR3 loop is CASSLVGLAGSSSYNEQFF. CDR3 in DNA: TGCGCCAGCAGCTTGGTTGGACTAGCGGGATCCTCCTCCTACAATGAGCAGTTCTTC.

This chain links TRBV5-4 with TRBJ2-2, with D perhaps TRBD1 (5 bases). CDR3 length: 15 amino acids. Trimming shortened V by 7 bases and J by 1 base, and 14 bases separated the two germline ends. Looked up from germline, CDR1 is SGHNT and CDR2 is YYREEE (reference sequence). The CDR3 DNA reads TGTGCCAGCCGAGCAGGGCTCGAGAACACCGGGGAGCTGTTTTTT. Amino acids: CASRAGLENTGELFF.

The genes are TRBV2 and TRBJ2-3; 10 nucleotides match TRBD2. V shed 7 bases, J shed 0 bases, and the junction held 7 bases outside the gene matches. Germline V gives CDR1 SNHLY, CDR2 FYNNEI. CDR3 size: 16 residues. The CDR3 region is CASKTSGALSTDTQYF. CDR3 nucleotides: TGTGCCAGCAAAACTAGCGGGGCCCTTAGCACAGATACGCAGTATTTT. Complete variable domain (other parts from reference TRBV2 and TRBJ2-3): EPEVTQTPSHQVTQMGQEVILRCVPISNHLYFYWYRQILGQKVEFLVSFYNNEISEKSEIFDDQFSVERPDGSNFTLKIRSTKLEDSAMYFCASKTSGALSTDTQYFGPGTRLTVL.

The chain carries TRBV4-3 and TRBJ2-1; TRBD2 matches at 7 bases. After removal of 1 base from V and 1 base from J, the junction contained 4 bases not matched to a gene. The CDR3 has 16 residues. The V gene's germline CDR1 is LGHNA and CDR2 YSLEER. CDR3 protein: CASSQGLAESYNEQFF. CDR3 nucleotides: TGCGCCAGCAGCCAAGGGCTAGCGGAATCCTACAATGAGCAGTTCTTC.

V gene TRBV19 combines with J gene TRBJ2-2; TRBD2 matches at 7 bases. V was pared by 2 bases and J by 5 bases, with 11 bases of the junction left unmatched. The germline V gene has CDR1 LNHDA and CDR2 SQIVND (reference sequence). This CDR3 comprises 17 residues. The CDR3 DNA reads as TGTGCCAGTAGTATAAGACGACGGATGGGGGGGACCGGGGAGCTGTTTTTT. It codes for CASSIRRRMGGTGELFF.

This chain uses TRBV5-1 with TRBJ1-3; 9 bases map to TRBD1. This CDR3 contains 18 residues. With 2 bases clipped from V and 4 bases from J, the junction kept 13 bases outside the gene matches. Germline CDR1 SGHRS, CDR2 YFSETQ. The CDR3 bases are TGCGCCAGCAGCTTAAACCCAAATCCCGGGACAGGGGGAAACACCATATATTTT. This codes for CASSLNPNPGTGGNTIYF.

The rearrangement uses TRBV7-9 and TRBJ2-2; TRBD2 might be the D (6 bases). The CDR3 length is 14 residues. Germline loops: CDR1 SEHNR, CDR2 FQNEAQ (reference sequence). V gave up 4 bases and J gave up 6 bases, with 12 bases separating them. The CDR3 DNA is TGTGCCAGCAGCTACGGGAGAAGGGCCGGGGAGCTGTTTTTT. Amino acids: CASSYGRRAGELFF.

This chain joins TRBV21-1 and TRBJ2-1; TRBD2 reflects the table's D call only, with no check against the DNA. TRBV21-1 is marked as a pseudogene. The CDR3 consists of 18 residues. DNA for the CDR3: TGTGCCAGCACCAATCACAGGACTAGCGGGACCTCCTACAATGAGCAGTTCTTC. As protein: CASTNHRTSGTSYNEQFF.

The chain uses TRBV7-2 and TRBJ1-5; D not certain. Trimming took 3 bases from V and 4 from J, leaving 13 bases between them. Germline-derived CDR1 and CDR2 are SGHTA and FQGNSA. This CDR3 spans 15 amino acids. The CDR3 DNA sequence: TGTGCCAGCAGCTTGTCAAACGCACAGAATCAGCCCCAGCATTTT. Translation: CASSLSNAQNQPQHF.

V and J are TRBV19 and TRBJ2-7; D is perhaps TRBD2 (6 bases). Per germline, CDR1 LNHDA and CDR2 SQIVND (reference sequence). The CDR3 covers 17 residues. Deletions cut 0 bases from V and 3 bases from J, with 18 bases between. CDR3 amino acids: CASSIDRVGGSFYEQYF. CDR3 DNA sequence: TGTGCCAGTAGTATAGATAGAGTGGGGGGATCGTTCTACGAGCAGTACTTC.

The J gene is TRBJ2-2, the V gene TRBV5-6, with a tentative D call TRBD2 (6 bases). The CDR3 contains 15 residues. CDR1 is SGHDT, CDR2 YYEEEE, per germline. Between the trimmed V and J ends, which lost 0 bases and 6 bases, there was a span of 12 bases. The CDR3: CASSLVRGDPGELFF. CDR3 bases: TGTGCCAGCAGCTTGGTTCGCGGGGACCCCGGGGAGCTGTTTTTT.

The V and J genes are TRBV7-8 and TRBJ2-5; a possible D gene is TRBD2 (6 bases). The CDR3 totals 16 residues. V gave up 0 bases and J gave up 2 bases, with 13 bases separating them. Germline CDR1 and CDR2: SGHVS and FQNEAQ. In nucleotides, the CDR3 is TGTGCCAGCAGCTTAGCCGGGGGTGAGGGACAAGAGACCCAGTACTTC. Amino acid sequence: CASSLAGGEGQETQYF.

V is TRBV7-9 and J is TRBJ2-4; a possible D gene is TRBD2 (6 bases). The length of the CDR3 is 15 residues. From germline, CDR1 is SEHNR and CDR2 FQNEAQ (reference sequence). Trimming left V 5 bases short and J 2 bases short, with 13 bases between. CDR3 nucleotide sequence: TGTGCCAGCAGCGACGCCGGGAGCTCCAAAAACATTCAGTACTTC. This encodes CASSDAGSSKNIQYF. Combining the CDR3 with reference TRBV7-9 and TRBJ2-4 gives the whole variable domain DTGVSQNPRHKITKRGQNVTFRCDPISEHNRLYWYRQTLGQGPEFLTYFQNEAQLEKSRLLSDRFSAERPKGSFSTLEIQRTEQGDSAMYLCASSDAGSSKNIQYFGAGTRLSVL.

The rearrangement links TRBV14 to TRBJ1-4; D not certain. The CDR3 runs to 17 residues. Germline-derived CDR1 and CDR2 are SGHDN and FVKESK. V dropped 0 bases and J dropped 0 bases, with 11 bases sitting between them. Here the CDR3 DNA reads TGTGCCAGCAGCCAAGAACACCCATTTGCAACTAATGAAAAACTGTTTTTT. The encoded protein is CASSQEHPFATNEKLFF.